Each of the 17 T cell receptor beta chains below was sequenced from the same sample in a study of spatial heterogeneity in lung cancer. Using its own MiXCR run on the 5' RACE reads, TCRdb lists one record per CDR3 protein. The sample has 30,000 to 45,000 distinct CDR3 sequences; 6.5% to 9% are singletons. Indicated time point: sample taken at primary tumor resection. No cell sorting; template was whole RNA from tumor, lung tissue or PBMC. The material sequenced was PBMCs, taken at surgery. Source of these receptors: a male donor with early-stage non-small cell lung cancer.

There are many counts of this clonotype. The chain has TRBV20-1 and TRBJ2-7, with D tentatively TRBD2 (5 bases). This CDR3 comprises 12 residues. Trimming cost V 3 bases and J 1 base, with 7 bases left between them. Germline CDR1 DFQATT, CDR2 SNEGSKA (reference sequence). For the CDR3, the DNA is TGCAGTGCTAGCGGGGATTCCTACGAGCAGTACTTC. It translates to CSASGDSYEQYF.

The chain links TRBV6-2 or TRBV6-3 to TRBJ2-3, with a possible D match to TRBD2 (6 bases). The CDR3 consists of 13 residues. Germline CDR1 MNHEY, CDR2 SVGEGT. Trimming took 8 bases from V and 2 from J, leaving 11 bases between them. CDR3 DNA: TGTGCCAGCGGAGGGGCCATCACAGATACGCAGTATTTT. This gives the protein CASGGAITDTQYF.

The J gene is TRBJ2-7, the V gene TRBV12-3 or TRBV12-4, with D possibly matching TRBD1 (6 bases). This CDR3 comprises 12 residues. V dropped 5 bases and J dropped 4 bases, with 9 bases sitting between them. The CDR3 spells CASSLQGYEQYF. The CDR3 DNA follows: TGTGCCAGCAGTCTGCAGGGGTACGAGCAGTACTTC.

The chain links TRBV3-1 to TRBJ2-4; D possibly corresponds to TRBD1 (5 bases). The CDR3 runs to 17 residues. V lost 0 bases and J lost 0, with 12 bases in between. Germline V CDR1 and CDR2: LGHDT, YNNKEL (reference sequence). The CDR3 loop is CASSQDYTGLAKNIQYF. The CDR3 DNA sequence: TGTGCCAGCAGCCAAGATTATACAGGTCTAGCCAAAAACATTCAGTACTTC.

At least ten counts were recorded for this clonotype. The J gene is TRBJ2-5, the V gene TRBV5-1; 12 positions match TRBD2. With 4 bases clipped from V and 1 base from J, the junction kept 5 bases outside the gene matches. CDR1 and CDR2 from the germline V gene are SGHRS and YFSETQ. The CDR3 has 16 residues. This CDR3 reads CASSPLAGGIQETQYF. DNA for the CDR3: TGCGCCAGCAGCCCACTAGCGGGGGGCATCCAAGAGACCCAGTACTTC.

This clonotype was observed at least ten times. The chain carries TRBV4-2 and TRBJ2-5; 8 bases align to TRBD1. Trimming took 2 bases from V and 0 from J; bases not matched to a gene: 5. The V gene's germline CDR1 is LGHNA and CDR2 YNFKEQ. There are 16 residues in the CDR3. The CDR3 bases are TGTGCCAGCAGCCAATACCAGACAGGGGACCAAGAGACCCAGTACTTC. Its protein is CASSQYQTGDQETQYF.

There are many counts of this clonotype. This sequence joins TRBV7-3 and TRBJ1-1; D gene unclear. V lost 5 bases to trimming and J lost 11 bases, with 18 bases between them. The V gene's germline CDR1 is SGHTA and CDR2 FQGTGA. CDR3 length: 13 residues. CDR3 sequence: CASSPEGSPGAFF. The CDR3 DNA sequence: TGTGCCAGCAGCCCAGAGGGCAGCCCTGGGGCTTTCTTT.

In its sample, this clonotype was seen many times. This chain connects TRBV29-1 to TRBJ1-1; 7 bases are a match to TRBD1. Germline V CDR1 and CDR2: SQVTM, ANQGSEA. The CDR3 contains 11 residues. Trimming removed 5 bases from V and 4 bases from J; junction bases left unmatched: 1. The CDR3 loop reads CSVYRGTEAFF. For the CDR3, the DNA is TGCAGCGTTTACAGGGGCACTGAAGCTTTCTTT.

This clonotype was detected a few times. The rearrangement links TRBV24-1 to TRBJ1-2; D may be TRBD1 (5 bases). Germline-derived CDR1 and CDR2 are KGHDR and SFDVKD. The V end lost 4 bases, the J end lost 3 bases, and 17 bases lay between the germline ends. The CDR3 has 16 residues. The CDR3 protein is CATSEGRGGHYYGYTF. For the CDR3, the DNA is TGTGCCACCAGTGAAGGAAGGGGAGGGCACTACTATGGCTACACCTTC.

This clonotype was observed many times. The J gene is TRBJ2-5, the V gene TRBV3-1; 13 bases align to TRBD2. CDR3 length equals 15 residues. V dropped 3 bases and J dropped 5; count of bases not matched to a gene: 3. Germline V gives CDR1 LGHDT, CDR2 YNNKEL (reference sequence). Written as DNA, the CDR3 is TGTGCCAGCAGCCAGGGGACTAGCGGGACGGAGACCCAGTACTTC. It translates to CASSQGTSGTETQYF.

This clonotype was observed a handful of times. V is TRBV20-1 and J is TRBJ2-1; TRBD2 aligns across 10 bases. After removal of 0 bases from V and 2 bases from J, the junction contained 4 bases not matched to a gene. The CDR3 length is 16 residues. Germline V lookup: CDR1 DFQATT, CDR2 SNEGSKA (reference sequence). CDR3 in amino acids: CSARDRTSGTYNEQFF. CDR3 nucleotides: TGCAGTGCTAGAGATAGGACTAGCGGAACCTACAATGAGCAGTTCTTC.

This clonotype has ten or more counts. This chain joins TRBV18 and TRBJ1-1, with D possibly being TRBD1 (6 bases). This CDR3 spans 14 amino acids. V was cut by 5 bases and J by 3 bases, with 13 bases left in between. Looked up from germline, CDR1 is KGHSH and CDR2 is LQKENI. As DNA, the CDR3 is TGTGCCAGCTCAGAACAGGGTATGGACACTGAAGCTTTCTTT. Translating gives CASSEQGMDTEAFF. Looking up the rest from reference TRBV18 and TRBJ1-1 gives the full variable domain: NAGVMQNPRHLVRRRGQEARLRCSPMKGHSHVYWYRQLPEEGLKFMVYLQKENIIDESGMPKERFSAEFPKEGPSILRIQQVVRGDSAAYFCASSEQGMDTEAFFGQGTRLTVV.

CDR3 region: CASSQERGGVGNTGELFF. The CDR3 DNA sequence: TGCGCCAGCAGCCAAGAACGAGGGGGCGTGGGAAACACCGGGGAGCTGTTTTTT. The chain uses TRBV4-3 and TRBJ2-2; 7 nucleotides agree with TRBD1. The CDR3 spans 18 residues. Unmatched junction bases numbered 9, after V lost 0 bases and J lost 2 bases. Germline V gene data show CDR1 as LGHNA and CDR2 as YSLEER.

Details on this clonotype: The CDR3 ends on some other residue instead of the conserved phenylalanine or tryptophan, so this is likely a read error. The rearrangement uses TRBV6-2 or TRBV6-3 and TRBJ2-2; D might be TRBD2 (5 bases). Germline CDR1 reads MNHEY; CDR2 reads SVGEGT. Trimming stripped 6 bases from V and 7 bases from J, with 12 bases between. The CDR3 extends over 13 amino acids. CDR3 protein: CASRAGEIGELFL. For the CDR3, the DNA is TGTGCCAGCAGAGCCGGGGAAATCGGGGAGCTGTTTCTT.

This clonotype came up a few times. The CDR3 protein is CASSSSRLQGRPTDTQYF. The CDR3 coding sequence is TGCGCCAGCAGCTCAAGTCGCCTACAGGGGCGACCCACAGATACGCAGTATTTT. The V gene is TRBV4-1, the J gene TRBJ2-3; 7 bases fit TRBD1. The CDR3 consists of 18 residues. Germline CDR1 reads MGHRA; CDR2 reads YSYEKL. Trimming removed 5 bases from V and 2 bases from J; junction bases left unmatched: 16.

Ten or more counts support this clonotype. The chain has TRBV18 and TRBJ2-5; D gene unclear. The CDR3 loop spans 12 amino acids. The V gene lost 3 bases and the J gene lost 0 bases, with 2 bases spanning the gap. Germline loops: CDR1 KGHSH, CDR2 LQKENI. As DNA, the CDR3 is TGTGCCAGCTCACCTAACCAAGAGACCCAGTACTTC. Its translation is CASSPNQETQYF.

As concerns this clonotype: This clone may be a read error of a much larger clone one base away. The chain is built from TRBV2 and TRBJ2-5; possibly TRBD1 or TRBD2 for D (6 bases each). The length of the CDR3 is 11 residues. The germline V gene has CDR1 SNHLY and CDR2 FYNNEI. In DNA, the CDR3 is TGTGCCAGCGGGGGGCAAGAGATCCAGTACTTC. Amino acids: CASGGQEIQYF.